The following is a T cell receptor (beta chain) sequence with its context. The antigen is not known. This sample is drawn from a study of shared clonotypes between healthy human individuals. Whole-study results and caveats: Between a few donors, naive CD4 clonotypes were shared at a level of approximately 5%.

Germline assignment: CDR1 SNHLY and CDR2 FYNNEI. The CDR3 has 12 residues. Trimming pared 6 bases from V and 4 bases from J, leaving 8 bases between. In the authors' methods: Junction-only immunoSEQ data arrived without quality scores, meaning filtering differed. Profiled with immunoSEQ multiplex PCR; TCRdb holds only in-frame clones, not every one. The DNA gave D and trimming, while V, J and clone size come from that table. The data contain some 2.4 million clones, over 85% of them singletons. The TCR was taken from a man between 18 and 35 years old in good health. Some clones in this sample may be carry-over from other donors' samples. J is TRBJ2-3 and V is TRBV2; no reliable D call. Sequencing was performed on naive CD4+ T cells from PBMCs. Subset indicated: CD45RA+ positively selected. CDR3 sequence (DNA): TGTGCCAGCAGAGCCGGGTCAGATACGCAGTATTTT. Its translation: CASRAGSDTQYF.